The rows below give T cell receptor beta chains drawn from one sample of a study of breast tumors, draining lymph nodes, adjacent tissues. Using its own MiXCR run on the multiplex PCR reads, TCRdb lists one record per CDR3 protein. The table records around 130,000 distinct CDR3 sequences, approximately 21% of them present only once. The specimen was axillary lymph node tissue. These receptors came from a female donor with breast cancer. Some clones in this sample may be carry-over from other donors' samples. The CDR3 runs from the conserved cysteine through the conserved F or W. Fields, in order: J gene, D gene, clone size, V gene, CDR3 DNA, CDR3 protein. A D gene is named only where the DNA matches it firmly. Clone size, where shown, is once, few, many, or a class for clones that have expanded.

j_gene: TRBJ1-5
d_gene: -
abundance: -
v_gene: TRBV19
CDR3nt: TGTGCCAGTAGGGGGGGTCCCATTAGCGGCAATCAGCCCCAGCATTTT
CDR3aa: CASRGGPISGNQPQHF

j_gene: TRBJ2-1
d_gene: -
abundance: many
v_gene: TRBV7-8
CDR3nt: TGTGCCAGCAGCTTAGCGTGGGGGAGCAATGAGCAGTTCTTC
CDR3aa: CASSLAWGSNEQFF

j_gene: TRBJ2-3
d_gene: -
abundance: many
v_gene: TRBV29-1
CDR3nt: TGCAGCGTTGCGACCCCGGGAGAGGAGACAGATACGCAGTATTTT
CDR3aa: CSVATPGEETDTQYF

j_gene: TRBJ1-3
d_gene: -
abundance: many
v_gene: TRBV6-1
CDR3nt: TGTGCCAGCAGTGAAGAGTTCTCTGGAAACACCATATATTTT
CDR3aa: CASSEEFSGNTIYF

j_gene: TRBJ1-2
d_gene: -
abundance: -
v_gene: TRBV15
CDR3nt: TGTGCCACCAGCCGCGAGGAGGGGGATGGCTACACCTTC
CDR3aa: CATSREEGDGYTF

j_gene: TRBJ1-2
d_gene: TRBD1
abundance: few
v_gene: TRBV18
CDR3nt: TGTGCCAGCTCACCGGGAGCTCAGGGGGAAGGGGACTATGGCTACACCTTC
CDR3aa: CASSPGAQGEGDYGYTF

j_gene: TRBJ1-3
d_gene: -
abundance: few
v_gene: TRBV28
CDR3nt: TGTGCCAGCATCCCGGGAGGGATGCCCTACTCTGGAAACACCATATATTTT
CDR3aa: CASIPGGMPYSGNTIYF

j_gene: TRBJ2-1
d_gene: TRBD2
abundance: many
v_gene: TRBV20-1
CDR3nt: TGCAGTGCTAGAGGTCGGAGCGGGAGCTCCTACAATGAGCAGTTCTTC
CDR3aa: CSARGRSGSSYNEQFF

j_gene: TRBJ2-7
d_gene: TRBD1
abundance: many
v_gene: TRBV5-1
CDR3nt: TGCGCCAGCAGCTTCGGGACAGGGAGTCACGAGCAGTACTTC
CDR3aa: CASSFGTGSHEQYF

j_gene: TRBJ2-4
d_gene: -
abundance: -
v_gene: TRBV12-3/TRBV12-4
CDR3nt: TGTGCCAGCAGTTGGGGCAGGGGTGGAAACATTCAGTACTTC
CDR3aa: CASSWGRGGNIQYF

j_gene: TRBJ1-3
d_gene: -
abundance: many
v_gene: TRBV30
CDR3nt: TGTGCCTGGAGTGTTGGTCCGAGCTCTGGAAACACCATATATTTT
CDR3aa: CAWSVGPSSGNTIYF

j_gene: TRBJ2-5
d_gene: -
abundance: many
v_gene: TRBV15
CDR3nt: TGTGCCACCAGCAGAGGGTTCCAAGAGACCCAGTACTTC
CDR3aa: CATSRGFQETQYF

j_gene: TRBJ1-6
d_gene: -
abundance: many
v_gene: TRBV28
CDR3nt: TGTGCCAGCATCCCGGGACTGAGATATTCACCCCTCCACTTT
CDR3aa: CASIPGLRYSPLHF

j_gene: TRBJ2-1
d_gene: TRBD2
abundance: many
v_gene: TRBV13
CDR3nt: TGTGCCAGCAGCGTTCGTGGGACTAGATACTACAATGAGCAGTTCTTC
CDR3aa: CASSVRGTRYYNEQFF

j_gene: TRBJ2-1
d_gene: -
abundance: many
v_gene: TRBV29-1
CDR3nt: TGCAGCGTGGCCGGGGAGTCCTCCTACAATGAGCAGTTCTTC
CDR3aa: CSVAGESSYNEQFF

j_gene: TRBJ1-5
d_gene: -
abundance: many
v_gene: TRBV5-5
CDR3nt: TGTGCCAGCAGGAGGGATTTCGGGGATCAGCCCCAGCATTTT
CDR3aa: CASRRDFGDQPQHF

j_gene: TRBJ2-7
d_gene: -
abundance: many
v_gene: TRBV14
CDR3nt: TGTGCCAGCAGCCAAGTTCGACGGACGGCGGGCGAGCAGTACTTC
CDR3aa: CASSQVRRTAGEQYF

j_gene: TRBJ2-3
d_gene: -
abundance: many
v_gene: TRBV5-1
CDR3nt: TGCGCCAGCAGCGGGGCAGGGCCCACAGATACGCAGTATTTT
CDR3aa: CASSGAGPTDTQYF

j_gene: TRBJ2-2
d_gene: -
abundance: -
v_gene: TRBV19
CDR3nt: TGTGCCAGTAGTATCCCAGCGGTGGCCGGGGAGCTGTTTTTT
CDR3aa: CASSIPAVAGELFF

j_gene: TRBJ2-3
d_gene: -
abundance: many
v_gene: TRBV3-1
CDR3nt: TGTGCCAGCAGCCATTCGGGGGATACGCAGTATTTT
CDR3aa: CASSHSGDTQYF

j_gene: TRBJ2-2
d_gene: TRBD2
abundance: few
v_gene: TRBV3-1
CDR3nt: TGTGCCAGCAGCCGACTAGCGGGAGGGAACACCGGGGAGCTGTTTTTT
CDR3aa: CASSRLAGGNTGELFF

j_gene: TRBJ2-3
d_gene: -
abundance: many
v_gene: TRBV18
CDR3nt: TGTGCCAGCTCACCACCGTATAGTCAGGGAGACACAGATACGCAGTATTTT
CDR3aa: CASSPPYSQGDTDTQYF

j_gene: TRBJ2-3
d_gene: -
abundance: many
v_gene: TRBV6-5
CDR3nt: TGTGCCAGCAGTTACTCGGGATGGGGGGTTAAGGGCACAGATACGCAGTATTTT
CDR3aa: CASSYSGWGVKGTDTQYF

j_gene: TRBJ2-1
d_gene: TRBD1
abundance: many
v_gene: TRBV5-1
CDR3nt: TGCGCCAGCAGCGCCCGGACAGGGCGTACCTACAATGAGCAGTTCTTC
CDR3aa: CASSARTGRTYNEQFF

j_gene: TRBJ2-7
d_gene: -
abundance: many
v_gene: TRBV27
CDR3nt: TGTGCCAGCAGGACAACAAATAGCTACGAGCAGTACTTC
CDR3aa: CASRTTNSYEQYF

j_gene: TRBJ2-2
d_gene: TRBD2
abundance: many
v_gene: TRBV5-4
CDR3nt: TGTGCCAGCAGCTTGTTTGCTAGCGGGAGGGCGGACACCGGGGAGCTGTTTTTT
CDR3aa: CASSLFASGRADTGELFF

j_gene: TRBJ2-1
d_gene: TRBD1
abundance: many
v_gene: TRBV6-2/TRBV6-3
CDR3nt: TGTGCCAGCAGGATAGGACAGGGGGGTTACAATGAGCAGTTCTTC
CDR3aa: CASRIGQGGYNEQFF

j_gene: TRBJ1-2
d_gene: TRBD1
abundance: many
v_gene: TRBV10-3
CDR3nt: TGTGCCATCAGCCCAGGGGGCGTGGACTATGGCTACACCTTC
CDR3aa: CAISPGGVDYGYTF

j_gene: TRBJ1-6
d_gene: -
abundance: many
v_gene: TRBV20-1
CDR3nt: TGCAGTGCTAGAGATTTAGCAGGCTCCTCCTATAATTCACCCCTCCACTTT
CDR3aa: CSARDLAGSSYNSPLHF

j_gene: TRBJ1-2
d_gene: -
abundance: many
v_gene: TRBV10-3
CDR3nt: TGTGCCATCAGTGAGAGGGTCCACCTTATGGGCTACACCTTC
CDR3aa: CAISERVHLMGYTF

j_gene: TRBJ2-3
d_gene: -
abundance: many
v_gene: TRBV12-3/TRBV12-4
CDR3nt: TGTGCCAGCAGTTTGGCCCTAGCTGGCACAGATACGCAGTATTTT
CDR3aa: CASSLALAGTDTQYF

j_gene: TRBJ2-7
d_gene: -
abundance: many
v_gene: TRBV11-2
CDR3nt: TGTGCCAGCAGCTTAGTCCCGGGAGAGACCTACGAGCAGTACTTC
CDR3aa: CASSLVPGETYEQYF

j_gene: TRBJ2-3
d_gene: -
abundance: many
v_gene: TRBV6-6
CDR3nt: TGTGCCAGCAGTCTGCAGGGGCGCACAGATACGCAGTATTTT
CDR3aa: CASSLQGRTDTQYF

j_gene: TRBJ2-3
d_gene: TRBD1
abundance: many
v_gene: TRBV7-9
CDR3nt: TGTGCCAGCAGCGCGATTAGGACAGGGAACACAGATACGCAGTATTTT
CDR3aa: CASSAIRTGNTDTQYF

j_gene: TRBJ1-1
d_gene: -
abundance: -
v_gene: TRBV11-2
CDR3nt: TGTGCCAGCCGTTCAAGTTATGAAGCTTTCTTT
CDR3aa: CASRSSYEAFF

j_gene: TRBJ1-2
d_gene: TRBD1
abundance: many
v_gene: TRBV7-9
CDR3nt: TGTGCCAGCAGCTTAGTAGGGACAGAGGGGACGTGGGGCTACACCTTC
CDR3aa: CASSLVGTEGTWGYTF

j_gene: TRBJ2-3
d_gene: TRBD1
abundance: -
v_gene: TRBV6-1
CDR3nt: TGTGCCAGCAGTCCAGAAGGGACAGCCCTCGATACGCAGTATTTT
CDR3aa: CASSPEGTALDTQYF

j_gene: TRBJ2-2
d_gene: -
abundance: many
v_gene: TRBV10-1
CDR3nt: TGCGCCAGCGGCAGGGCCGGGGAGCTGTTTTTT
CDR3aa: CASGRAGELFF

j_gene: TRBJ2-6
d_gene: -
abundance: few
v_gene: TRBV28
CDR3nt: TGTGCCAGCAGTCAGAGCTCTGGGGCCAACGTCCTGACTTTC
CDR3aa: CASSQSSGANVLTF

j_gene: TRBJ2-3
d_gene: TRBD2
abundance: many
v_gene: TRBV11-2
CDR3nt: TGTGCCAGCAGCCCCCGACTAGCGGGAGGCCTACTCTCAGATACGCAGTATTTT
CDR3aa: CASSPRLAGGLLSDTQYF

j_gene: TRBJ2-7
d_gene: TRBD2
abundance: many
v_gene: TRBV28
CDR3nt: TGTGCCAGCAGTTTTCGCGGGAGGGCCTCCTACGAGCAGTACTTC
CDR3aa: CASSFRGRASYEQYF

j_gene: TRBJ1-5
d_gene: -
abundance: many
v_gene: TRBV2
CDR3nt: TGTGCCAGCAGGCCAGGACAGTCCAGCAATCAGCCCCAGCATTTT
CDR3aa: CASRPGQSSNQPQHF

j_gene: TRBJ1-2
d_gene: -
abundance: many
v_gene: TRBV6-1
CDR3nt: TGTGCCAGCAGTGTGGGCGTGAGGGCCCACTATGGCTACACCTTC
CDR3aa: CASSVGVRAHYGYTF

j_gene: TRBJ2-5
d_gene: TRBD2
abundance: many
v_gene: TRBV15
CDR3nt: TGTGCCACCAGCAGAGATGGGGCGGGAGTGGCCCAAGAGACCCAGTACTTC
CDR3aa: CATSRDGAGVAQETQYF

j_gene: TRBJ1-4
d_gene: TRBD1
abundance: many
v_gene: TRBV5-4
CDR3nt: TGTGCCAGCAGCTTGGGGACAGGGGAGGAGGAAAAACTGTTTTTT
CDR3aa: CASSLGTGEEEKLFF

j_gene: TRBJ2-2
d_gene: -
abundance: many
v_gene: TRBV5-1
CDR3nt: TGCGCCAGCCGTGTAAGTGGGGACACCGGGGAGCTGTTTTTT
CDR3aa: CASRVSGDTGELFF

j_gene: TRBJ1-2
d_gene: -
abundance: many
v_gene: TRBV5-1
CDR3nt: TGCGCCAGCAGCTTGGACGGATACTATGGCTACACCTTC
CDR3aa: CASSLDGYYGYTF

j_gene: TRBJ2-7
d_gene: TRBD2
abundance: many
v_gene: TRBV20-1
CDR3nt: TGCAGTGCTCTTAGCGGGAGGGCCGGGGATCGGGACGAGCAGTACTTC
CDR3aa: CSALSGRAGDRDEQYF

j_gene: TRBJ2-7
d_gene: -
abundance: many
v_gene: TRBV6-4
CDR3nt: TGTGCCAGCAGTGACTCTTACGGGACCGAGCAGTACTTC
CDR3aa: CASSDSYGTEQYF